A single T cell receptor beta chain is shown here with its context. Antigen specificity is unknown. These data are taken from a study of cytomegalovirus exposure and HLA in healthy donors. Broader study findings: A later analysis reported that several of the most significant clusters appeared to be linked to common viral pathogens, among them Epstein-Barr virus.

Germline CDR1 reads MDHEN; CDR2 reads SYDVKM. The ends lost 5 bases at V and 2 bases at J; junction bases unmatched: 7. The CDR3 consists of 17 residues. PCR used 60 Vbeta primers and 13 Jbeta primers. The assay was immunoSEQ multiplex PCR, and TCRdb's table has in-frame clones only and misses some. The sample contains roughly 170,000 clones, 70% to 85% of which appear only once. The genes are TRBV28 and TRBJ2-2; TRBD1 agrees at 11 bases. The sequenced sample consisted of PBMCs. The source is a man between 18 and 35 years old in good health and CMV-seronegative. The CDR3 coding sequence is TGTGCCAGCAGTGGGACAAGGACAGGGGGCAACACCGGGGAGCTGTTTTTT. Its translation: CASSGTRTGGNTGELFF.